This T cell receptor (beta chain) was sequenced for a study of cytomegalovirus exposure and HLA in healthy donors. About the study: The same platform was used for the 120 validation repertoires and the roughly 730 first-cohort repertoires, a later analysis reported.

Study conclusions and caveats: Most TCR sequences proved rare, with some public TCRs found in many donors.

Losses at the gene ends were 5 bases for V and 0 bases for J; bases not matched to a gene: 1. The CDR3 extends over 15 amino acids. The V gene's germline CDR1 is GTSNPN and CDR2 SVGIG (reference sequence). On this clone: Its antigen remains unidentified.

The data were produced by immunoSEQ multiplex PCR, yet TCRdb's version contains in-frame clones alone and is incomplete. The table has 130,000 to 150,000 clones, 80% to 90% seen once; the top ten hold about 10%. The J gene is TRBJ1-4, the V gene TRBV30, with 12 positions matching TRBD1. The sequenced sample was PBMCs. This clonotype originated in a woman younger than 30 in good health and CMV-seropositive. CDR3: CAWGTGGPTNEKLFF. The CDR3 DNA is TGTGCCTGGGGGACAGGGGGCCCAACTAATGAAAAACTGTTTTTT.